The 9 T cell receptor beta chains reported below all come from one sample, sequenced in a study of T cell responses to AZD1222 COVID-19 vaccine. Data came from immunoSEQ multiplex PCR; TCRdb stores just in-frame clones and leaves some out. The table records roughly 180,000 clones, 91% of them present only once. The sample here was peripheral blood, taken on day 0 of AZD1222 vaccination. The source is an adult in good health.

The chain recombines TRBV5-1 with TRBJ1-6; 8 bases align to TRBD1. V dropped 2 bases and J dropped 8; count of bases not matched to a gene: 6. CDR1 SGHRS and CDR2 YFSETQ come from the germline V gene. The CDR3 is made up of 15 amino acids. CDR3 sequence (DNA): TGCGCCAGCAGCTTATTGGGACAGGTCGATTCACCCCTCCACTTT. It yields the protein CASSLLGQVDSPLHF.

The V and J genes are TRBV29-1 and TRBJ2-7; the D is unclear. Germline-derived CDR1 and CDR2 are SQVTM and ANQGSEA. The V end lost 6 bases, the J end lost 6 bases, and 15 bases lay between the germline ends. This CDR3 contains 12 residues. The CDR3 here is CSVKPSSREQYF. In DNA form, the CDR3 reads TGCAGCGTGAAACCATCATCACGCGAGCAGTACTTC.

This sequence joins TRBV30 and TRBJ1-3; D is unresolved. The ends were cut back, 2 bases at V and 1 base at J, with 6 bases in the middle. This CDR3 is 13 amino acids long. CDR1 and CDR2 from the germline V gene are GTSNPN and SVGIG (reference sequence). The CDR3 sequence is CAWSLPSGNTIYF. As DNA, the CDR3 is TGTGCCTGGAGTCTCCCGTCTGGAAACACCATATATTTT.

The chain has TRBV5-1 and TRBJ2-7, with TRBD2 matching 10 bases. CDR1 is SGHRS and CDR2 is YFSETQ in the germline V gene. This CDR3 is 17 amino acids long. V lost 3 bases to trimming and J lost 4 bases; unmatched junction nucleotides: 13. The CDR3 sequence: CASSSVKPGLALYEQYF. CDR3 nucleotide sequence: TGCGCCAGCAGCTCGGTCAAACCGGGACTAGCGTTATACGAGCAGTACTTC.

This clone appeared once. This sequence joins TRBV6-4 and TRBJ2-1, with 8 nucleotides matching TRBD2. CDR1 is MRHNA, CDR2 SNTAGT, per germline. The CDR3 covers 15 residues. The J segment lost 9 bases and the V segment lost 2 bases, leaving 9 bases of the junction unmatched. CDR3 in DNA: TGTGCCAGCAGTGACAGGTCGGGGGGGTCCGGTGAGCAGTTCTTC. Amino acid sequence: CASSDRSGGSGEQFF.

The V gene is TRBV28, the J gene TRBJ2-7; D perhaps matches TRBD1 (6 bases). CDR3 size: 13 residues. V was clipped by 2 bases and J by 7 bases, with 12 bases between them. From germline, CDR1 is MDHEN and CDR2 SYDVKM. The CDR3 DNA reads as TGTGCCAGCAGTTTAGCAGGGGCTTTGGAGCAGTACTTC. Translation gives CASSLAGALEQYF.

The rearrangement joins TRBV28 to TRBJ2-2; D perhaps matches TRBD1 (6 bases). Germline V gives CDR1 MDHEN, CDR2 SYDVKM. Between the trimmed V and J ends, which lost 5 bases and 0 bases, there was a span of 19 bases. This CDR3 region has 18 residues. The CDR3 region is CASSHFPGTNANTGELFF. Written as DNA, the CDR3 is TGTGCCAGCAGTCACTTTCCCGGGACAAACGCGAACACCGGGGAGCTGTTTTTT.

This sequence joins TRBV21-1 and TRBJ1-5; the table gives TRBD1 as D, unverified against the DNA. TRBV21-1 represents a pseudogene. This CDR3 has 16 amino acids. The CDR3 nucleotides are TGTGCCAGCAGCCTTCAGGACGACAGGGGATGTCAGCCCCAGCATTTT. Translating gives CASSLQDDRGCQPQHF.

Written as DNA, the CDR3 is TGTGCCAGCAGCTCCCCTAGCCGACAGTTCTATGGCTACACCTTC. Protein product: CASSSPSRQFYGYTF. The V gene is TRBV7-2, the J gene TRBJ1-2; TRBD1 might be the D (5 bases). This CDR3 spans 15 amino acids. With 4 bases removed from V and 4 bases from J, the gap between germline ends came to 16 bases. CDR1 is SGHTA, CDR2 FQGNSA, per germline.